This T cell receptor beta chain originates from a study of patients and donors after allogeneic stem cell transplantation. By sample share, this clonotype is medium-sized (0.01 to 0.1%). TCRdb fed the RT-PCR reads into MiXCR, producing one record per CDR3 protein. Among fewer than 600 distinct CDR3 sequences, under 2.5% were seen once, and the ten largest hold approximately 34%. Germline-derived CDR1 and CDR2 are SQVTM and ANQGSEA. The germline V and J ends were trimmed by 4 bases and 4 bases, with 17 bases remaining between them. The CDR3 spans 14 residues. The receptor was derived from a human donor who was either an allogeneic HSCT recipient or a stem cell or donor lymphocyte infusion donor (not recorded which). It is not recorded whose cells these are; they may come from a transplant donor. V gene TRBV29-1 combines with J gene TRBJ2-7; possible D gene TRBD2, 7 bases. Sequences were obtained from blood, either unsorted or a sorted T cell fraction (not recorded which). The CDR3 is CSVAGGQGAYEQYF. The CDR3 bases are TGCAGCGTTGCCGGGGGGCAGGGCGCTTACGAGCAGTACTTC.